This T cell receptor beta chain was sequenced in a study of cytomegalovirus exposure and HLA in healthy donors. General study findings and limits: Researchers reported in a later analysis that a missense DCLRE1C variant was tied to TCR beta V- and J-gene trimming. A later analysis associated 16,951 TCR beta sequences with HLA alleles at a 0.05 false discovery rate.

The study sampled nominally healthy donors, though unrecorded immune exposures were likely. J lost 3 bases, V lost 7 bases, and 7 bases had no gene match. The CDR3 totals 14 residues. Germline CDR1 and CDR2: ENHRY and SYGVKD. Comments on this clone: Its antigen is not known.

Primers for the PCR totalled 60 Vbeta and 13 Jbeta. Authors' analysis steps: About 11 million of the 80 million or so unique TCR beta chains counted in a later analysis were shared. The table came from immunoSEQ multiplex PCR; TCRdb's copy has only in-frame clones and leaves some out. That table supplies the V and J calls and clone size; D and trimming were determined from the DNA. Among under 250,000 clones listed, roughly 84% were seen once. The specimen was PBMCs. The clonotype comes from a man in his forties or fifties in good health and CMV-seronegative. The chain is built from TRBV10-3 and TRBJ1-1, with 8 positions matching TRBD1. This chain's CDR3 is CAITRQGSDTEAFF. CDR3 bases: TGTGCCATCACACGACAGGGGTCGGACACTGAAGCTTTCTTT.